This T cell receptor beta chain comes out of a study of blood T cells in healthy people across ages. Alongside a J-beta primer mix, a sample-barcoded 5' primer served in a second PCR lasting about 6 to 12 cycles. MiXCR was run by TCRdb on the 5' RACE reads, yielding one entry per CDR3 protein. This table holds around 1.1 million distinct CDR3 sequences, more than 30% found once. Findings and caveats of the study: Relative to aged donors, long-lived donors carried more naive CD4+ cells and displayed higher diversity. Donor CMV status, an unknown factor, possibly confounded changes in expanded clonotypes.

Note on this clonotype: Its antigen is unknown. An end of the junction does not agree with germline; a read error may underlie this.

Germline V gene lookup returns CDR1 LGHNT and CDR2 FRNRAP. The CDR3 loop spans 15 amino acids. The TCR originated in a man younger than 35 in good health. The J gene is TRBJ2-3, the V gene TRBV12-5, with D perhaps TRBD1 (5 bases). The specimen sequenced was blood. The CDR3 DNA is TGTGCTTGTGGTTTAGACAGAACTAGCACAGATACGCAGTATTTT. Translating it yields CACGLDRTSTDTQYF.